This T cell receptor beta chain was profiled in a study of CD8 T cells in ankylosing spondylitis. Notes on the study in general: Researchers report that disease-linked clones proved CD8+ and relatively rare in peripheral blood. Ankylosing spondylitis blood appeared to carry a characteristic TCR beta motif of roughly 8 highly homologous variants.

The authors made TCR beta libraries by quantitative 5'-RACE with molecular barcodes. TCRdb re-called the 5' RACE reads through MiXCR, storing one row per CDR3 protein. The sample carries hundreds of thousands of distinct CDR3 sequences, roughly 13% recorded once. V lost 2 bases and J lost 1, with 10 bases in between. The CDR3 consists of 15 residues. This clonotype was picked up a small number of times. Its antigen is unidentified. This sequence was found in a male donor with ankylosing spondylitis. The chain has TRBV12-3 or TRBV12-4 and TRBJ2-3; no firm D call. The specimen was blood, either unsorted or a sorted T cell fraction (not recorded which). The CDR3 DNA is TGTGCCAGCAGTTTACTTGGCGGAGGCACAGATACGCAGTATTTT. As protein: CASSLLGGGTDTQYF.